The 32 T cell receptor beta chains given below trace back to one sample, sequenced in a study of cytomegalovirus exposure and HLA in healthy donors. Repertoires were generated with immunoSEQ multiplex PCR, while TCRdb's copy carries only in-frame clones and drops some. This table holds around 150,000 clones, around 88% found once. Sequenced sample: PBMCs. The receptors come from a woman aged 18-29 years in good health and CMV-seropositive.

This chain uses TRBV7-2 with TRBJ2-7, with D tentatively TRBD2 (6 bases). Germline loops: CDR1 SGHTA, CDR2 FQGNSA. The CDR3 loop spans 13 amino acids. Trimming stripped 10 bases from V and 2 bases from J, with 15 bases between. The CDR3 protein is CANRGRNAYEQYF. The CDR3, as DNA: TGTGCCAACCGTGGGAGGAACGCCTACGAGCAGTACTTC.

The chain has TRBV7-9 and TRBJ1-5; D remains ambiguous. The CDR3 totals 12 residues. Germline CDR1 and CDR2: SEHNR and FQNEAQ (reference sequence). The V and J ends lost 1 base and 7 bases respectively, with 5 bases between them. The CDR3 sequence is CASSLDGQPQHF. The CDR3 bases are TGTGCCAGCAGCTTAGATGGCCAGCCCCAGCATTTT.

This chain links TRBV25-1 with TRBJ2-5, with D possibly being TRBD2 (6 bases). The CDR3 length is 14 residues. Per germline, CDR1 MGHDK and CDR2 SYGVNS. V lost 10 bases and J 4 bases, leaving 19 bases between the germline ends. The CDR3 coding sequence is TGTGCCACCGCGCCTGGGGGGACCCCAGAGACCCAGTACTTC. It specifies CATAPGGTPETQYF.

The J gene is TRBJ1-5, the V gene TRBV28, with 7 positions matching TRBD1. V gave up 11 bases and J gave up 7 bases; unmatched junction bases: 14. Germline CDR1 reads MDHEN; CDR2 reads SYDVKM. The CDR3 extends over 14 amino acids. CDR3 sequence reads: CASKRQGVRQPQHF. The CDR3 DNA is TGTGCCTCGAAGAGACAGGGCGTCCGGCAGCCCCAGCATTTT.

J is TRBJ1-4 and V is TRBV9; a possible D gene is TRBD1 (6 bases). The CDR3 has 17 residues. The V gene's germline CDR1 is SGDLS and CDR2 YYNGEE. V was clipped by 0 bases and J by 8 bases, with 20 bases between them. The CDR3 DNA follows: TGTGCCAGCAGCGTAGAAGGGCAGGCAGGGGAGGGGGAAAAACTGTTTTTT. Translated, it gives CASSVEGQAGEGEKLFF.

The genes are TRBV28 and TRBJ1-2; maybe TRBD1 (6 bases). Trimming shortened V by 2 bases and J by 8 bases, and 21 bases separated the two germline ends. In germline, CDR1 is MDHEN, CDR2 SYDVKM. This CDR3 contains 16 residues. This CDR3 is CASSLGARLGAGGYTF. In nucleotides, the CDR3 is TGTGCCAGCAGTTTAGGGGCGAGGCTGGGGGCCGGCGGCTACACCTTC.

This clone was recorded at least ten times. The chain has TRBV5-1 and TRBJ1-6; perhaps TRBD1 as D (6 bases). The CDR3 has 14 residues. Trimming removed 4 bases at V and 12 bases at J, with 17 bases between. In germline, CDR1 is SGHRS, CDR2 YFSETQ. CDR3 sequence: CASSALQGTGPLHF. The CDR3 coding sequence is TGCGCCAGCAGCGCATTACAGGGAACGGGACCCCTCCACTTT.

This rearrangement joins TRBV10-3 to TRBJ1-5; maybe TRBD1 (5 bases). The germline V gene encodes CDR1 ENHRY and CDR2 SYGVKD. Trimming removed 6 bases from V and 3 bases from J, with 15 bases in between. CDR3 size: 15 residues. The CDR3 protein is CAIRAGQGTNQPQHF. CDR3 sequence (DNA): TGTGCCATCAGGGCAGGGCAGGGCACCAATCAGCCCCAGCATTTT.

This clone was picked up one time. The rearrangement links TRBV19 to TRBJ1-6; maybe TRBD1 (6 bases). The CDR3 is 16 amino acids. Germline V lookup: CDR1 LNHDA, CDR2 SQIVND (reference sequence). V gave up 2 bases and J gave up 0 bases, with 8 bases separating them. CDR3 region: CASSIQDSSYNSPLHF. DNA of the CDR3: TGTGCCAGTAGTATACAGGACAGCTCCTATAATTCACCCCTCCACTTT.

The chain has TRBV2 and TRBJ1-5; D remains ambiguous. Germline CDR1 and CDR2: SNHLY and FYNNEI. V lost 6 bases and J 6 bases, leaving 18 bases between the germline ends. CDR3 size: 15 residues. The CDR3 region has the DNA TGTGCCAGCAGCCCCAGGACGGCGGGAGGTCAGCCCCAGCATTTT. Amino acid sequence: CASSPRTAGGQPQHF.

The chain uses TRBV15 and TRBJ2-4; TRBD1 matches at 9 bases. Trimming cost V 5 bases and J 3 bases; bases outside gene matches: 8. The V gene's germline CDR1 is LNHNV and CDR2 YYDKDF (reference sequence). This CDR3 comprises 16 residues. This CDR3 is CATSSNPTGGKNIQYF. CDR3 bases: TGTGCCACCAGCTCTAATCCGACAGGGGGCAAAAACATTCAGTACTTC.

The V and J genes are TRBV2 and TRBJ1-2, with TRBD1 matching over 10 bases. This CDR3 is built from 14 residues. From germline, CDR1 is SNHLY and CDR2 FYNNEI. Trimming removed 6 bases from V and 6 bases from J; junction bases left unmatched: 7. CDR3 in DNA: TGTGCCAGCAGGACCCCAGGGACAGGGGATGGCTACACCTTC. Protein: CASRTPGTGDGYTF.

The chain combines TRBV29-1 with TRBJ1-4; maybe TRBD1 (5 bases). Trimming removed 0 bases at V and 13 bases at J, with 18 bases between. Germline V gene sequence: CDR1 SQVTM, CDR2 ANQGSEA. The CDR3 spans 14 residues. CDR3 protein: CSVEDQKAFGGLFF. Written as DNA, the CDR3 is TGCAGCGTTGAAGATCAAAAGGCGTTCGGGGGACTGTTTTTT. The full variable domain, its missing parts supplied by reference TRBV29-1 and TRBJ1-4, is SAVISQKPSRDICQRGTSLTIQCQVDSQVTMMFWYRQQPGQSLTLIATANQGSEATYESGFVIDKFPISRPNLTFSTLTVSNMSPEDSSIYLCSVEDQKAFGGLFFGSGTQLSVL.

The V call is TRBV7-9, the J call TRBJ2-7; 8 bases agree with TRBD1. Germline assignment: CDR1 SEHNR and CDR2 FQNEAQ (reference sequence). V trimming: 7 bases; J trimming: 5 bases; junction bases outside the gene matches: 10. The CDR3 covers 14 residues. CDR3: CASNGQGRFDEQYF. The CDR3 nucleotides are TGTGCCAGCAACGGACAGGGTCGTTTCGACGAGCAGTACTTC.

The chain carries TRBV10-3 and TRBJ1-1, with a weak D call TRBD1 (5 bases). V lost 3 bases and J lost 9, with 17 bases in between. CDR3 size: 14 residues. Germline V gives CDR1 ENHRY, CDR2 SYGVKD. DNA of the CDR3: TGTGCCATCAGTGACACGACAGACTCGAAAAAAGCTTTCTTT. Translation gives CAISDTTDSKKAFF.

The rearrangement links TRBV28 to TRBJ1-5, with 7 bases matching TRBD1. CDR1 and CDR2 (germline): MDHEN, SYDVKM. V shed 3 bases and J 10 bases; nucleotides not matched to a gene: 6. The CDR3 runs 13 residues. In DNA, the CDR3 is TGTGCCAGCAGTTTCCTCAGGGGGAATCCCCAGCATTTT. Translating gives CASSFLRGNPQHF.

The CDR3 loop is CASSAGQGGETQYF. CDR3 in DNA: TGTGCCAGCAGCGCCGGACAGGGCGGGGAGACCCAGTACTTC. The chain is built from TRBV9 and TRBJ2-5, with 8 bases matching TRBD1. The CDR3 is 14 residues long. Germline CDR1 reads SGDLS; CDR2 reads YYNGEE. Unmatched junction bases numbered 6, after V lost 3 bases and J lost 5 bases.

This chain links TRBV28 with TRBJ2-7, with 7 bases aligning to TRBD1. V was pared by 4 bases and J by 6 bases, with 3 bases of the junction left unmatched. The germline V gene encodes CDR1 MDHEN and CDR2 SYDVKM. This CDR3 has 12 amino acids. The CDR3 is CASSYDRAEQYF. The CDR3 DNA follows: TGTGCCAGCAGTTATGACAGGGCCGAGCAGTACTTC.

The genes are TRBV5-4 and TRBJ2-7; TRBD1 agrees at 10 bases. Germline-derived CDR1 and CDR2 are SGHNT and YYREEE (reference sequence). The V gene end was trimmed by 4 bases and the J gene end by 3 bases; junction bases not matched to a gene: 7. This CDR3 comprises 15 residues. The CDR3 DNA is TGTGCCAGCAGCCCGAGGACAGGGGGAGGCTACGAGCAGTACTTC. The encoded protein is CASSPRTGGGYEQYF.

The chain employs TRBV27 and TRBJ2-5; D is unclear. Germline V CDR1 and CDR2: MNHEY, SMNVEV (reference sequence). Trimming took 2 bases from V and 0 from J, leaving 4 bases between them. This CDR3 region has 13 residues. As DNA, the CDR3 is TGTGCCAGCAGTTTACAGGACCAAGAGACCCAGTACTTC. Amino acid sequence: CASSLQDQETQYF.

In regard to this clone: At one end, the junction sequence differs from germline, possibly due to a read error. The chain couples TRBV7-7 to TRBJ2-5; maybe TRBD1 (5 bases). The CDR3 has 15 residues. Germline-derived CDR1 and CDR2 are SSHAT and FNYEAQ (reference sequence). DNA of the CDR3: TGTGCTAGCAGCTTATACGTGGGGCCCTCAGAGACCCAGTACTTC. Its protein is CASSLYVGPSETQYF.

The chain carries TRBV5-1 and TRBJ1-1, with D possibly matching TRBD1 (5 bases). Between the trimmed V and J ends, which lost 3 bases and 3 bases, there was a span of 21 bases. Germline-derived CDR1 and CDR2 are SGHRS and YFSETQ. CDR3 length equals 17 residues. The CDR3 region has the DNA TGCGCCAGCAGCTCATCCGCGACTCGGGGGAGGGACACTGAAGCTTTCTTT. Its protein product is CASSSSATRGRDTEAFF. Filled out from reference TRBV5-1 and TRBJ1-1, the complete variable domain reads KAGVTQTPRYLIKTRGQQVTLSCSPISGHRSVSWYQQTPGQGLQFLFEYFSETQRNKGNFPGRFSGRQFSNSRSEMNVSTLELGDSALYLCASSSSATRGRDTEAFFGQGTRLTVV.

The rearrangement uses TRBV7-2 and TRBJ2-7, with TRBD2 matching 8 bases. This CDR3 spans 14 amino acids. After removal of 7 bases from V and 7 bases from J, the junction contained 12 bases not matched to a gene. In germline, CDR1 is SGHTA, CDR2 FQGNSA. CDR3 protein: CASTEWAGGGEQYF. CDR3 in DNA: TGTGCCAGCACCGAGTGGGCGGGGGGAGGTGAGCAGTACTTC. The whole variable domain, remainder taken from reference TRBV7-2 and TRBJ2-7, is GAGVSQSPSNKVTEKGKDVELRCDPISGHTALYWYRQSLGQGLEFLIYFQGNSAPDKSGLPSDRFSAERTGGSVSTLTIQRTQQEDSAVYLCASTEWAGGGEQYFGPGTRLTVT.

V gene TRBV10-3 combines with J gene TRBJ1-1; D gene unclear. The CDR3 has 14 residues. Germline values: CDR1 ENHRY, CDR2 SYGVKD. The ends were cut back, 5 bases at V and 4 bases at J, with 14 bases in the middle. The CDR3 sequence: CAISPSTEATEAFF. CDR3 DNA sequence: TGTGCCATCAGTCCTAGTACGGAAGCCACTGAAGCTTTCTTT.

In the case of this clone: Other DNA sequences from this sample encode an identical CDR3 as well. This chain links TRBV28 with TRBJ1-2; D is unresolved. The length of the CDR3 is 12 residues. CDR1 is MDHEN and CDR2 is SYDVKM in the germline V gene. Trimming pared 1 base from V and 5 bases from J, leaving 5 bases between. The CDR3 spells CASSLSGYGYTF. The CDR3, as DNA: TGTGCCAGCAGTTTATCGGGGTATGGCTACACCTTC.

This chain links TRBV7-9 with TRBJ2-7, with unresolved D. Trimming took off 5 bases at V and 2 bases at J, with 13 bases between the two ends. This CDR3 region has 14 residues. CDR1 SEHNR and CDR2 FQNEAQ come from the germline V gene (reference sequence). The CDR3 loop reads CASSPSSVAYEQYF. The CDR3 coding sequence is TGTGCCAGCAGCCCGTCCAGCGTAGCCTACGAGCAGTACTTC.

This rearrangement joins TRBV5-6 to TRBJ1-2; no reliable D call. This CDR3 is 17 amino acids long. Germline V gene lookup returns CDR1 SGHDT and CDR2 YYEEEE. V dropped 0 bases and J dropped 0 bases, with 15 bases sitting between them. CDR3 amino acids: CASSLEFPEYSNYGYTF. In DNA form, the CDR3 reads TGTGCCAGCAGCTTGGAATTCCCCGAGTACTCTAACTATGGCTACACCTTC.

This clone was seen only once. The chain combines TRBV5-1 with TRBJ1-2; 7 nucleotides agree with TRBD1. The V segment lost 1 base and the J segment 8 bases; nucleotides outside the gene matches: 8. This CDR3 is 14 amino acids long. CDR1 SGHRS and CDR2 YFSETQ come from the germline V gene. In DNA form, the CDR3 reads TGCGCCAGCAGCTTGCACCGGGACAGTAGAGGCTACACCTTC. It yields the protein CASSLHRDSRGYTF.

The chain is built from TRBV7-6 and TRBJ2-7; 7 bases match TRBD1. J lost 0 bases, V lost 5 bases, and 4 bases had no gene match. Germline CDR1 SGHVS, CDR2 FNYEAQ. The CDR3 contains 14 residues. CDR3 sequence reads: CASSPGDSSYEQYF. DNA of the CDR3: TGTGCCAGCAGCCCCGGGGACAGCTCCTACGAGCAGTACTTC. Using reference TRBV7-6 and TRBJ2-7 for the parts outside the CDR3, the full variable domain is GAGVSQSPRYKVTKRGQDVALRCDPISGHVSLYWYRQALGQGPEFLTYFNYEAQQDKSGLPNDRFSAERPEGSISTLTIQRTEQRDSAMYRCASSPGDSSYEQYFGPGTRLTVT.

The chain joins TRBV6-5 to TRBJ1-1; the D gene is possibly TRBD1 (5 bases). The germline V gene encodes CDR1 MNHEY and CDR2 SVGAGI. V shed 6 bases and J shed 1 base, with 9 bases lying between them. This CDR3 comprises 13 residues. CDR3: CASSFTGNTEAFF. Here the CDR3 DNA reads TGTGCCAGCAGCTTCACAGGGAACACTGAAGCTTTCTTT.

This clone was seen a single time. The chain joins TRBV19 to TRBJ1-1; 12 bases line up with TRBD1. CDR1 and CDR2 from the germline V gene are LNHDA and SQIVND (reference sequence). V lost 5 bases and J lost 5; bases outside the gene matches: 3. This CDR3 comprises 14 residues. In DNA form, the CDR3 reads TGTGCCAGTAGTCTGGGACAGGGGGCGACTGAAGCTTTCTTT. It specifies CASSLGQGATEAFF. The full variable domain, completed using reference TRBV19 and TRBJ1-1, is DGGITQSPKYLFRKEGQNVTLSCEQNLNHDAMYWYRQDPGQGLRLIYYSQIVNDFQKGDIAEGYSVSREKKESFPLTVTSAQKNPTAFYLCASSLGQGATEAFFGQGTRLTVV.

This CDR3 is CASSQDIVRRDTGELFF. DNA of the CDR3: TGTGCCAGCAGCCAAGATATTGTTAGGAGGGACACCGGGGAGCTGTTTTTT. J is TRBJ2-2 and V is TRBV14, with D maybe TRBD2 (6 bases). CDR1 is SGHDN and CDR2 is FVKESK in the germline V gene. This CDR3 has 17 amino acids. The V end was cut by 0 bases, the J end by 3 bases, with 14 bases between.